The 27 T cell receptor gamma chains listed next were all sequenced from one sample in a study of human gamma delta and Vdelta1 T cells. TCRdb reran clone calling via CATT on the PCR reads. The sample carries roughly 910 gamma-chain clones, about 4% recorded once. Sequences were obtained from naive CD27+ Vdelta1 gamma-delta T cells from blood. These receptors all stem from a human donor in good health.

This clone appeared a few times. Since a far larger clone is one base different, this is likely a read error. Distinct nucleotide sequences in the sample also encode this CDR3. The chain couples TRGV3 to TRGJ1 or TRGJ2. TCRdb lists no J gene, so it was determined here by aligning the DNA to germline. CDR1 and CDR2 (germline): VTNTFY, YDVSTARD (reference sequence). V lost 4 bases to trimming and J lost 5 bases; unmatched junction nucleotides: 8. The CDR3 totals 13 residues. This CDR3 reads CATWDRHHYKKLF. For the CDR3, the DNA is TGTGCCACCTGGGATAGGCATCATTATAAGAAACTCTTT.

By share, this clone ranks as medium-sized (0.01 to 0.1%). With a far larger clone one base away, a read error is the likely cause. V usage is TRGV5 and J usage is TRGJ1 or TRGJ2. The junction had 12 bases not matched to a gene; V was cut back by 0 bases and J by 7 bases. Germline V gene sequence: CDR1 VINAFY, CDR2 YDVSNSKD. The CDR3 is 15 amino acids. As DNA, the CDR3 is TGTGCCACCTGGGACAGGCGGGGGCCTGGCTATAAGAAACTCTTT. This codes for CATWDRRGPGYKKLF.

This clone was detected a few times. TCRdb attributes to this sequence the protein of a much larger clone, which differs from the DNA translation at residue 4; a read error is likely, and the protein displayed is translated from the DNA. The chain is built from TRGV9 and TRGJ1 or TRGJ2. The CDR3 spans 17 residues. Germline-derived CDR1 and CDR2 are GITISATS and ISYDGTV (reference sequence). CDR3 DNA sequence: TGTGCCTTGAGGGAGGTCGATACACAAGAGTTTTCTTATAAGAAACTCTTT. As protein: CALREVDTQEFSYKKLF.

This clone was detected a few times. This DNA's translation differs at residue 12 from TCRdb's protein, which comes from a much larger clone; a read error is likely, and the protein shown is translated from the DNA. The chain uses TRGV9 and TRGJP. The germline gives CDR1 GITISATS, CDR2 ISYDGTV (reference sequence). The CDR3 contains 15 residues. CDR3 region: CALWERELGKKNKVF. The DNA of the CDR3 is TGTGCCTTGTGGGAGCGGGAGTTGGGCAAAAAAAACAAGGTATTT.

In its sample, this clone ranks as medium-sized (0.01 to 0.1%). J is TRGJ1 or TRGJ2 and V is TRGV2. Germline V gene data show CDR1 as EGSNGY and CDR2 as YDSYNSKV. J gave up 8 bases and V 1 base, and 2 bases lay outside the gene matches. The CDR3 contains 11 residues. This CDR3 reads CATWDGNKKLF. CDR3 DNA: TGTGCCACCTGGGACGGAAATAAGAAACTCTTT.

As for this clone: The junction differs from germline at one of its ends, possibly a read error. V is TRGV8 and J is TRGJP. No J segment appears in TCRdb, so it was assigned here by matching the sequence to germline. Germline assignment: CDR1 VENAVY and CDR2 YDSYNSRV. There are 14 residues in the CDR3. CDR3 residues: CATWGRAGKKIKVF. The DNA of the CDR3 is TGTGCCACCTGGGGTAGGGCGGGCAAAAAAATCAAGGTATTT.

This clone appeared a few times. The chain joins TRGV2 to TRGJ1 or TRGJ2. The germline V gene has CDR1 EGSNGY and CDR2 YDSYNSKV. J gave up 0 bases and V 3 bases, and 11 bases lay outside the gene matches. This CDR3 comprises 16 residues. The CDR3 nucleotides are TGTGCCACCTGGGACAAACGACTACCGAATTATTATAAGAAACTCTTT. The encoded protein is CATWDKRLPNYYKKLF.

For this clone: The protein TCRdb gives is from a much larger clone and does not agree with this DNA's translation at residue 3, likely a read error; the protein shown here comes from the DNA. The gene calls are TRGV2 and TRGJ1 or TRGJ2. No J segment appears in TCRdb, so it was assigned here by matching the sequence to germline. Germline loops: CDR1 EGSNGY, CDR2 YDSYNSKV. The CDR3 spans 13 residues. This chain's CDR3 is CAAWDVGGYKKLF. CDR3 bases: TGTGCCGCCTGGGACGTGGGAGGTTATAAGAAACTCTTT.

This clone is judged large. The chain carries TRGV2 and TRGJ1 or TRGJ2. CDR1 is EGSNGY and CDR2 is YDSYNSKV in the germline V gene. After removal of 0 bases from V and 7 bases from J, the junction contained 3 bases not matched to a gene. This CDR3 comprises 12 residues. The DNA of the CDR3 is TGTGCCACCTGGGACGGGCGATATAAGAAACTCTTT. This sequence encodes CATWDGRYKKLF.

With regard to this clone: TCRdb's protein, taken from a much larger clone, differs from this DNA's translation at residue 7, likely owing to a read error; the protein displayed comes from the DNA. The chain employs TRGV9 and TRGJ1 or TRGJ2. The CDR3 is 13 residues long. Germline CDR1 is GITISATS and CDR2 is ISYDGTV (reference sequence). Trimming at V came to 0 bases and at J to 1 base, leaving 0 bases not matched to a gene. The CDR3 reads CALWEVNYYKKLF. DNA of the CDR3: TGTGCCTTGTGGGAGGTGAATTATTATAAGAAACTCTTT.

On this clone: TCRdb assigns this DNA the protein of a much larger clone, which departs from its translation at residue 8; this likely reflects a read error, and the protein shown comes from translating the DNA. V gene TRGV8 combines with J gene TRGJ1 or TRGJ2. TCRdb does not report a J gene; here it was assigned by matching the DNA to germline references. Trimming cost V 2 bases and J 4 bases; bases outside gene matches: 8. The CDR3 loop spans 14 amino acids. Germline V lookup: CDR1 VENAVY, CDR2 YDSYNSRV. The CDR3 DNA is TGTGCCACCTGGGATATTGAGAAGTATTATAAGAAACTCTTT. It is translated as CATWDIEKYYKKLF.

A remark on this clone: TCRdb and the translated DNA give different amino acids at residue 10; the protein presented here is the one translated from the DNA. The chain recombines TRGV9 with TRGJ1 or TRGJ2. This CDR3 contains 11 residues. Germline lookup yields CDR1 GITISATS and CDR2 ISYDGTV (reference sequence). Here the CDR3 reads CAGWEVGKKIF. The CDR3 nucleotides read TGTGCCGGGTGGGAGGTTGGCAAGAAAATCTTT.

This clone was observed a few times. This sequence joins TRGV3 and TRGJ1 or TRGJ2. The J segment lost 3 bases and the V segment lost 0 bases, leaving 5 bases of the junction unmatched. CDR3 length: 14 amino acids. Germline assignment: CDR1 VTNTFY and CDR2 YDVSTARD (reference sequence). CDR3 coding DNA: TGTGCCACCTGGGACAGGCATGGTTATTATAAGAAACTCTTT. Its translation: CATWDRHGYYKKLF.

Within the sample, this clone is medium-sized. TCRdb shows a much larger clone's protein in place of this DNA's translation, and the two differ at residue 3, likely through a read error; the protein shown is translated from the DNA. V is TRGV2 and J is TRGJ1 or TRGJ2. CDR3 size: 13 residues. Germline CDR1 reads EGSNGY; CDR2 reads YDSYNSKV. CDR3 coding DNA: TGTGCCGCCTGGGACGGGCCTTATTATAAGAAACTCTTT. Protein sequence: CAAWDGPYYKKLF.

This clone was seen a handful of times. The TCRdb record carries a much larger clone's protein, which differs from this DNA's translation at residue 7; a read error is the likely cause, and the protein listed here is the DNA translation. This chain connects TRGV2 to TRGJ1 or TRGJ2. TCRdb carries no J gene annotation; the J gene was assigned here by matching the DNA with germline. The CDR3 covers 13 residues. The germline V gene has CDR1 EGSNGY and CDR2 YDSYNSKV. V was clipped by 0 bases and J by 4 bases; unmatched bases: 3. The CDR3 here is CATWDGQYYKKLF. The CDR3 DNA follows: TGTGCCACCTGGGACGGGCAATATTATAAGAAACTCTTT.

This clone turned up a few times. TCRdb attributes to this sequence the protein of a much larger clone, which differs from the DNA translation at residue 9; a read error is likely, and the protein displayed is translated from the DNA. J is TRGJ1 or TRGJ2 and V is TRGV5. TCRdb lists no J gene, so it was determined here by aligning the DNA to germline. Germline assignment: CDR1 VINAFY and CDR2 YDVSNSKD. The trim removed 0 bases at V and 7 bases at J, leaving 12 bases unmatched. The CDR3 runs to 15 residues. The CDR3 sequence is CATWDRRGAGYKKLF. In nucleotides, the CDR3 is TGTGCCACCTGGGACAGGCGGGGAGCTGGCTATAAGAAACTCTTT.

This clone has more than one count but fewer than ten. A read error is the likely source, as a far larger clone sits one nucleotide away. Additional DNA sequences in this sample encode the identical CDR3. The J gene is TRGJ1 or TRGJ2, the V gene TRGV3. The J gene, left out of TCRdb, was set here by checking the DNA against germline. The CDR3 length is 13 residues. Losses at the gene ends were 0 bases for V and 7 bases for J; bases not matched to a gene: 6. From germline, CDR1 is VTNTFY and CDR2 YDVSTARD (reference sequence). CDR3 sequence: CATWDRHHYKKLF. CDR3 DNA: TGTGCCACCTGGGACAGGCATCACTATAAGAAACTCTTT.

This clone was counted only a few times. The mismatch at residue 8 between this DNA's translation and the TCRdb protein of a much larger clone likely reflects a read error; the protein shown is translated from the DNA. At the DNA level, this CDR3 is encoded by other sequences in the same sample as well. The chain recombines TRGV9 with TRGJ1 or TRGJ2. The CDR3 extends over 13 amino acids. Trimming removed 0 bases from V and 5 bases from J; junction bases left unmatched: 4. Per germline, CDR1 GITISATS and CDR2 ISYDGTV (reference sequence). DNA for the CDR3: TGTGCCTTGTGGGAGGTGCATGATTATAAGAAACTCTTT. Protein product: CALWEVHDYKKLF.

There are a few counts of this clone. The protein TCRdb lists belongs to a much larger clone and differs from this DNA's translation at residue 6, which points to a read error; the protein shown is made from the DNA. The chain links TRGV9 to TRGJ1 or TRGJ2. With 2 bases clipped from V and 3 bases from J, the junction kept 7 bases outside the gene matches. The CDR3 runs 14 residues. Germline CDR1 reads GITISATS; CDR2 reads ISYDGTV (reference sequence). The CDR3 sequence: CALWEAHTYYKKLF. The CDR3 nucleotides read TGTGCCTTGTGGGAGGCGCATACTTATTATAAGAAACTCTTT.

This clone was picked up a small number of times. The genes are TRGV5 and TRGJ1 or TRGJ2. Trimming took 0 bases from V and 5 from J; bases not matched to a gene: 10. This CDR3 has 15 residues. The germline V gene has CDR1 VINAFY and CDR2 YDVSNSKD. CDR3 nucleotide sequence: TGTGCCACCTGGGACAGGCCAAGGTGGAATTATAAGAAACTCTTT. Translating it yields CATWDRPRWNYKKLF.

Of note for this clone: TCRdb records a much larger clone's protein for this DNA, with a difference at residues 9 and 14 that likely arises from a read error; the protein given is the translation of the DNA. The chain carries TRGV9 and TRGJ1 or TRGJ2. The CDR3 loop spans 17 amino acids. Germline CDR1 GITISATS, CDR2 ISYDGTV (reference sequence). The chain's CDR3 is CALWEVDTLEFSYTKLF. CDR3 sequence (DNA): TGTGCCTTGTGGGAGGTCGATACATTAGAGTTTTCTTATACGAAACTCTTT.

Regarding this clone: An end of the junction does not agree with germline; a read error may underlie this. This sequence joins TRGV9 and TRGJ1 or TRGJ2. The CDR3 sequence is 16 residues long. Germline CDR1 GITISATS, CDR2 ISYDGTV (reference sequence). The CDR3 DNA is TGTGCCTTGTGGGACCGCCCGAATAAGGAATATTATAAGAAAATCTTT. It translates to CALWDRPNKEYYKKIF.

The sample holds a few counts of this clone. V gene TRGV9 combines with J gene TRGJ1 or TRGJ2. J lost 4 bases, V lost 3 bases, and 9 bases had no gene match. The germline CDR1 and CDR2 sequences are GITISATS and ISYDGTV (reference sequence). The CDR3 is made up of 14 amino acids. CDR3 region: CALWELSEYYKKLF. The DNA for the CDR3 is TGTGCCTTGTGGGAGTTGTCGGAGTATTATAAGAAACTCTTT.

This clone is large (0.1 to 1%). The rearrangement uses TRGV2 and TRGJ1 or TRGJ2. The germline V gene encodes CDR1 EGSNGY and CDR2 YDSYNSKV. The length of the CDR3 is 14 residues. V lost 3 bases to trimming and J lost 0 bases; unmatched junction nucleotides: 5. CDR3 DNA sequence: TGTGCCACCTGGGACACAGAGAATTATTATAAGAAACTCTTT. This gives the protein CATWDTENYYKKLF.

For this clone: TCRdb lists the protein of a much larger clone for this DNA, which differs at residues 6 and 7, so this is likely a read error; the protein given here is translated from the DNA itself. The rearrangement joins TRGV9 to TRGJ1 or TRGJ2. With V trimmed by 3 bases and J by 7 bases, 9 bases remained unmatched. CDR1 GITISATS and CDR2 ISYDGTV come from the germline V gene (reference sequence). The CDR3 is 13 residues long. The CDR3 spells CALWELVIYKKLF. CDR3 DNA sequence: TGTGCCTTGTGGGAGTTGGTAATATATAAGAAACTCTTT.

The V gene is TRGV2, the J gene TRGJP2. Trimming took 2 bases from V and 0 from J; bases not matched to a gene: 3. Germline-derived CDR1 and CDR2 are EGSNGY and YDSYNSKV. CDR3 length equals 15 residues. This CDR3 reads CATWDDHSSDWIKTF. DNA of the CDR3: TGTGCCACCTGGGACGACCATAGTAGTGATTGGATCAAGACGTTT.

A few counts support this clone. The protein TCRdb lists belongs to a much larger clone and differs from this DNA's translation at residue 8, which points to a read error; the protein shown is made from the DNA. The chain combines TRGV2 with TRGJ1 or TRGJ2. Germline loops: CDR1 EGSNGY, CDR2 YDSYNSKV. The CDR3 contains 13 residues. Trimming cost V 0 bases and J 6 bases; bases outside gene matches: 5. For the CDR3, the DNA is TGTGCCACCTGGGACGGGCCTTGTTATAAGAAACTCTTT. It specifies CATWDGPCYKKLF.